This paragraph covers one T cell receptor beta chain sequence. This clonotype was recorded at least ten times. Its antigen remains undetermined. Per-base qualities were not stored, and no clone one base away is much larger. V is shortened by 6 bases, J by 7 bases, and the region joining them spans 22 bases. The germline V gene (reference sequence) provides CDR1 DFQATT and CDR2 SNEGSKA. From its cysteine to its phenylalanine, the CDR3 spans 16 amino acids. Here the CDR3 DNA is all that survives: 48 bases in frame from base 1. The sample is drawn from a study of T-cell memory formation after mild COVID-19 (dated by TCRdb to the early 2020s). Some background on the complete study: TCR sequence clusters from the two donors were largely donor specific. T-cell clones expanding and contracting after mild COVID-19 in two donors were tracked by longitudinal TCRalpha and TCRbeta repertoire sequencing. The cohort was made up of two young adult volunteers, one female and one male, who were previously healthy.

The sequencing machine was an Illumina NovaSeq 6000. cDNA libraries for TCRalpha and TCRbeta were prepared by 5'RACE using constant-segment primers, with sample barcodes and unique molecular identifiers added. RNA was extracted from every sample with Trizol reagent. Amplification of the libraries took two PCR steps, and the second step added a second sample barcode plus Illumina TruSeq adapters. Sequencing of libraries was performed on an Illumina NovaSeq with 2 x 150 bp paired-end reads. The paper's data handling went like this. The reads were demultiplexed and collapsed into UMI-guided consensus sequences using migec v1.2.7. Using mixcr v2.1.11, UMI consensuses were aligned to TRA and TRB V and J templates and then assembled into clonotypes. Clonotypes were classified as expanded or contracted when called significant by both edgeR and NoisET, with noise models trained on biological replicates. For edgeR calls, the cutoffs were a false discovery rate-adjusted p below 0.01 and a log2 fold-change threshold of 1. As an exploratory analysis of dynamics, max-normalized trajectories of the 1000 most abundant clonotypes were examined by PCA with hierarchical clustering. Separately sequenced CD4+ and CD8+ repertoires were used to assign the CD4 or CD8 phenotype of responding clones. Using fastp at Q25 and MiXCR, TCRdb reprocessed the public reads and kept productive beta chains. Duplicate CDR3 protein sequences are folded into a single record with the most common DNA and genes. The V and J calls reflect TCRdb's pipeline rather than the authors' work. This sample holds 90,000 to 120,000 distinct CDR3 sequences; approximately 12% were observed only once. The ten most abundant clones make up roughly 40% of the sample.

PBMCs were isolated by Ficoll-Paque density gradient centrifugation. The research as a whole found: Contracting CD4+ clones were located mainly in the CM and EM memory subsets, whereas CD8+ clones were found to be enriched in EMRA. Only two mild cases were covered by the study, and larger cohorts that include severe cases with pre-infection samples were considered necessary. Some responding clones were found in pre-infection memory, which suggests that pre-existing cross-reactive memory T cells took part in the SARS-CoV-2 response. Clones contracting from day 15 to 85 had balanced CD4/CD8 phenotypes, while a second wave expanding from day 15 to 37 was biased towards CD4+. The second-wave clones that peaked on day 37 were not confirmed to be SARS-CoV-2 specific.

Sequencing was done on a sample of PBMCs or a T cell subset sorted from them (not recorded which). The chain is made from TRBV20-1 and TRBJ1-6, and TRBD1 may be the D gene, going by 5 matching bases. This clonotype was obtained from a man between 18 and 35 years old who had mild COVID-19 (a few samples of this study predate the infection). The sample titles of this study are shuffled in the database, so cell type and time point are left out; the donor was told from shared clones. The CDR3 protein is CSADTGTGIMNSPLHF. DNA sequence: TGCAGTGCGGATACGGGGACGGGTATTATGAATTCACCCCTCCACTTT.